This TCR beta chain originates from a study of pediatric ulcerative colitis. General study results and limits: Blood-rectal clonal overlap within each person was significantly higher in ulcerative colitis patients than controls.

V gave up 4 bases and J gave up 5 bases; unmatched junction bases: 3. The CDR3 contains 13 residues. Germline V gene lookup returns CDR1 ENHRY and CDR2 SYGVKD. With regard to this clone: Its target is unknown.

The assay was run at survey level. Only in-frame clones appear in the TCRdb table, and some are missing; sequencing was by immunoSEQ multiplex PCR. The data contain roughly 60,000 clones, around 87% of them singletons. The blood sample was taken during the colonoscopy visit. The sample was blood. This rearrangement joins TRBV10-3 to TRBJ2-3, with 7 positions matching TRBD2. This sequence was found in a boy aged 5-17 years who was a control in a study of pediatric ulcerative colitis. CDR3 sequence: CAISGGGLDTQYF. In DNA form, the CDR3 reads TGTGCCATCAGTGGGGGGGGACTAGATACGCAGTATTTT.